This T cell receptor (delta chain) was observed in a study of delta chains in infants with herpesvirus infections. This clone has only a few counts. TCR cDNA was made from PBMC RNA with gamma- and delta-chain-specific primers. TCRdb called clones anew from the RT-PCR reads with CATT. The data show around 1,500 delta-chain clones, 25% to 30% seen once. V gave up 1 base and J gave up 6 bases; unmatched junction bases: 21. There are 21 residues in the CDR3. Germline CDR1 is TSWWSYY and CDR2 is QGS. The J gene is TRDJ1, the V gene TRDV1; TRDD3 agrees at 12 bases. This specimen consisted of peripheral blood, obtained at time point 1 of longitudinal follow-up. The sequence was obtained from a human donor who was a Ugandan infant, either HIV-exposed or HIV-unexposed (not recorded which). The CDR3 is CALGERASYWSGGYAGHKLIF. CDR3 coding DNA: TGTGCTCTTGGGGAACGGGCTTCCTACTGGTCTGGGGGATACGCTGGGCATAAACTCATCTTT.